A selection of T cell receptor beta chains follows, all from one sample in a study of shared clonotypes between healthy human individuals. Produced via immunoSEQ multiplex PCR; TCRdb's table is partial and in-frame only. The profile covers approximately 530,000 clones, with about 96% appearing a single time and about 0.057% taken by the ten largest. The sample was naive CD4+ T cells sorted from blood. These receptors were collected from a woman aged 25 to 39 in good health. Each CDR3 is given with its conserved first and last residue. D genes are given only for firm matches. Some rows mark clone size as missing; the rest say once, few, many or name a class of expanded clone.

j_call v_call clone_size d_call cdr3_nt cdr3_aa
TRBJ2-6 TRBV19 once TRBD1 TGTGCCAGTAGTATGCCGGGACAGAGCTCTGGGGCCAACGTCCTGACTTTC CASSMPGQSSGANVLTF
TRBJ1-2 TRBV4-2 once NA TGTGCCAGCAGCCAAGGACCAGGGGACCTTTATGGCTACACCTTC CASSQGPGDLYGYTF
TRBJ2-7 TRBV28 NA TRBD1 TGTGCCAGCAGGGACAGGGGCCCTTCCTACGAGCAGTACTTC CASRDRGPSYEQYF
TRBJ2-7 TRBV5-1 once NA TGCGCCAGCGTGGGACCCTCCTACGAGCAGTACTTC CASVGPSYEQYF
TRBJ2-7 TRBV7-2 NA NA TGTGCCAGCAGCTTAGGACCCGTAGCCTCCTACGAGCAGTACTTC CASSLGPVASYEQYF
TRBJ1-5 TRBV28 NA TRBD1 TGTGCCAGCAGTTTTCAACAGGGGTATGGCAATCAGCCCCAGCATTTT CASSFQQGYGNQPQHF
TRBJ2-3 TRBV9 NA TRBD2 TGTGCCAGCAGCGCAGCGGGAGCTAGCACAGATACGCAGTATTTT CASSAAGASTDTQYF
TRBJ2-7 TRBV10-1 NA NA TGCGCCAGCAGTGAGTCGACCCAGGGGCTCCACGAGCAGTACTTC CASSESTQGLHEQYF
TRBJ1-5 TRBV30 NA NA TGTGCCTGGATCTGGGGGTTCCAGCCCCAGCATTTT CAWIWGFQPQHF
TRBJ1-5 TRBV28 once TRBD1 TGTGCCAGCAGTTTGGGACAGTCTCATCAGCCCCAGCATTTT CASSLGQSHQPQHF
TRBJ1-1 TRBV30 NA TRBD1 TGTGCCTGGATAGGGACAGACTTTACTGAAGCTTTCTTT CAWIGTDFTEAFF
TRBJ2-7 TRBV25-1 NA TRBD1 TGTGCCAGCAGTGATAGGACAGGGGGCTACGAGCAGTACTTC CASSDRTGGYEQYF
TRBJ1-5 TRBV28 NA TRBD1 TGTGCCAGCAGCTGGACAGGGCGCGGTAATCAGCCCCAGCATTTT CASSWTGRGNQPQHF
TRBJ2-5 TRBV18 NA NA TGTGCCAGCTCACCACAGGATTTGGGAGAGACCCAGTACTTC CASSPQDLGETQYF
TRBJ2-7 TRBV19 NA NA TGTGCCAGTAGTATTGGACCTCGAGGGCAGGGGCAGTACTTC CASSIGPRGQGQYF
TRBJ1-2 TRBV5-1 NA NA TGCGCCAGCTTCCCCCTTGAGGTTAACTATGGCTACACCTTC CASFPLEVNYGYTF
TRBJ2-7 TRBV18 NA NA TGTGCCAGCTCAATAACGGGACACAGGAGCTCCTACGAGCAGTACTTC CASSITGHRSSYEQYF
TRBJ1-3 TRBV19 once TRBD1 TGTGCCAGTACGCCGGGACAGGGTTTTGGAAACACCATATATTTT CASTPGQGFGNTIYF
TRBJ1-2 TRBV7-4 NA NA TGTGCCAGCAGCTCGACAGACACTAACTATGGCTACACCTTC CASSSTDTNYGYTF
TRBJ2-3 TRBV6-5 once NA TGTGCCAGCACCAGGGCTGGCACAGATACGCAGTATTTT CASTRAGTDTQYF
TRBJ2-1 TRBV19 NA TRBD2 TGTGCCAGTACCCCAGGACTAGCGGGGTTGGGGGCATACAATGAGCAGTTCTTC CASTPGLAGLGAYNEQFF
TRBJ2-7 TRBV28 NA TRBD2 TGTGCCAGCAGACCCGGGACTACCTACGAGCAGTACTTC CASRPGTTYEQYF
TRBJ2-7 TRBV18 NA NA TGTGCCAGCTCACCATACAGGCAAGAAGGACAAGAGCAGTACTTC CASSPYRQEGQEQYF
TRBJ1-1 TRBV19 NA TRBD1 TGTGCCAGTAGTAGAGAGACAGGGGATGGAGGGAACACTGAAGCTTTCTTT CASSRETGDGGNTEAFF
TRBJ2-5 TRBV19 NA TRBD2 TGTGCCAGTAGCGTCGGACTAGCGGCTCAAGAGACCCAGTACTTC CASSVGLAAQETQYF
TRBJ2-3 TRBV6-6 NA NA TGTGCCAGCAGTTCCGGAATTAGCACAGATACGCAGTATTTT CASSSGISTDTQYF
TRBJ1-2 TRBV19 NA NA TGTGCCAGTAGTTTCCGCGACGGATCCTTTAACTATGGCTACACCTTC CASSFRDGSFNYGYTF
TRBJ2-7 TRBV5-1 once TRBD1 TGCGCCAGCAGCGGCCGGGACAGGGGAGAATCCTACGAGCAGTACTTC CASSGRDRGESYEQYF
TRBJ2-5 TRBV30 once NA TGTGCCTGGAGTGTAGGGGGAAAAGAGACCCAGTACTTC CAWSVGGKETQYF
TRBJ1-1 TRBV18 NA TRBD1 TGTGCCAGCTTAAAAACAGGGGCTGTCACTGAAGCTTTCTTT CASLKTGAVTEAFF
TRBJ2-3 TRBV6-5 NA TRBD2 TGTGCCAGCAGTTACTCGAGGACTAGTGGTACAGATACGCAGTATTTT CASSYSRTSGTDTQYF
TRBJ1-2 TRBV28 few NA TGTGCCAGCAGTTTTGGGAGGATCTATGGCTACACCTTC CASSFGRIYGYTF
TRBJ2-7 TRBV29-1 once NA TGCAGCGTTTGTCACGACAGACCGTCTTACGAGCAGTACTTC CSVCHDRPSYEQYF
TRBJ2-7 TRBV7-6 NA TRBD2 TGTGCCAGCAGCTCAAGATATAGCGGGAACTCCTACGAGCAGTACTTC CASSSRYSGNSYEQYF
TRBJ1-1 TRBV19 once NA TGTGCCAGTAGTATAGCGGTGGGGACGCCAATGCAAGCTTTCTTT CASSIAVGTPMQAFF
TRBJ2-7 TRBV6-1 NA NA TGTGCCAGCAGTCAAGGACCAGACTACGAGCAGTACTTC CASSQGPDYEQYF
TRBJ1-2 TRBV7-9 NA NA TGTGCCAGCAGCTTATGGTTGTCGGTCCCGACTAACTATGGCTACACCTTC CASSLWLSVPTNYGYTF
TRBJ2-3 TRBV28 NA NA TGTGCCAGCAGTTTAAAGGGGGGGTGGGCAGATACGCAGTATTTT CASSLKGGWADTQYF
TRBJ2-7 TRBV7-9 NA NA TGTGCCAGCAGCTTAGCGCTAGTGGACGAGCAGTACTTC CASSLALVDEQYF